A single sample gave rise to the 27 T cell receptor beta chains below, sequenced in a study of OX40 agonist ivuxolimab in advanced cancers. Assay: immunoSEQ multiplex PCR; the TCRdb copy retains only in-frame clones and omits some. The repertoire holds around 56,000 clones, more than 75% seen once, with more than 0.9% in the top ten. Sequencing was performed on CD4+ or CD8+ T cells sorted from blood, taken in a trial of the OX40 agonist ivuxolimab. All receptors come from an adult with an advanced solid tumor such as melanoma, head and neck, liver or kidney cancer.

The table lists this clone with a count of one. The rearrangement uses TRBV30 and TRBJ2-3; 13 nucleotides align to TRBD2. Trimming cost V 1 base and J 8 bases; bases outside gene matches: 12. The CDR3 runs 17 residues. Per the germline V gene, CDR1 is GTSNPN and CDR2 is SVGIG (reference sequence). CDR3 residues: CAWSARGTSGDPGTQYF. CDR3 nucleotide sequence: TGTGCCTGGAGTGCAAGGGGGACTAGCGGGGACCCCGGTACGCAGTATTTT.

This clone showed up just once. The V call is TRBV28, the J call TRBJ2-1; D unresolved. V was pared by 3 bases and J by 5 bases, with 11 bases between. Germline V gives CDR1 MDHEN, CDR2 SYDVKM. The CDR3 contains 14 residues. The CDR3, as DNA: TGTGCCAGCAGTTTCGCGGTTTTGAACAATGAGCAGTTCTTC. Protein sequence: CASSFAVLNNEQFF.

The chain is built from TRBV6-5 and TRBJ2-2; TRBD1 matches 8 bases. Germline CDR1 reads MNHEY; CDR2 reads SVGAGI. The CDR3 runs 15 residues. The trim removed 7 bases at V and 7 bases at J, leaving 11 bases unmatched. The CDR3 protein is CASTLRTGFIGELFF. As DNA, the CDR3 is TGTGCCAGCACCTTAAGGACAGGGTTCATCGGGGAGCTGTTTTTT.

V is TRBV7-8 and J is TRBJ2-7; 7 bases fit TRBD2. CDR3 length equals 15 residues. Losses at the gene ends were 3 bases for V and 0 bases for J; bases not matched to a gene: 5. The germline V gene has CDR1 SGHVS and CDR2 FQNEAQ. CDR3: CASSFGRPHSYEQYF. CDR3 in DNA: TGTGCCAGCAGCTTCGGGAGGCCCCACTCCTACGAGCAGTACTTC.

This clone appeared once. V and J are TRBV6-4 and TRBJ1-2; TRBD1 matches at 10 bases. Germline CDR1 and CDR2: MRHNA and SNTAGT. The CDR3 loop spans 16 amino acids. V shed 6 bases, J shed 3 bases, and the junction held 10 bases outside the gene matches. In DNA, the CDR3 is TGTGCCAGCAGCCCTCCGGCGGGACAGGGGCACTATGGCTACACCTTC. Its protein product is CASSPPAGQGHYGYTF.

The V and J genes are TRBV4-2 and TRBJ2-1; D perhaps matches TRBD1 (5 bases). The CDR3 spans 17 residues. The V end lost 1 base, the J end lost 0 bases, and 13 bases lay between the germline ends. Germline assignment: CDR1 LGHNA and CDR2 YNFKEQ. The CDR3 sequence is CASSQAQGVSSYNEQFF. CDR3 nucleotide sequence: TGTGCCAGCAGCCAAGCCCAGGGCGTAAGCTCCTACAATGAGCAGTTCTTC.

The gene calls are TRBV29-1 and TRBJ2-1; 12 bases are shared with TRBD1. CDR1 and CDR2 from the germline V gene are SQVTM and ANQGSEA. With V trimmed by 8 bases and J by 4 bases, 3 bases remained unmatched. This CDR3 is 13 amino acids long. For the CDR3, the DNA is TGCAGCTCGGGACAGGGGGCGTACAATGAGCAGTTCTTC. Residues: CSSGQGAYNEQFF.

The chain links TRBV28 to TRBJ2-1, with 7 nucleotides matching TRBD1. Germline trimming cut 6 bases from V and 5 bases from J; bases unmatched to any gene: 7. The CDR3 totals 14 residues. CDR1 is MDHEN and CDR2 is SYDVKM in the germline V gene. CDR3 sequence: CASSPMTGNNEQFF. CDR3 sequence (DNA): TGTGCCAGCAGCCCGATGACAGGGAACAATGAGCAGTTCTTC.

This clone has more than one count but fewer than ten. The genes are TRBV7-9 and TRBJ1-6; no definite D call. Trimming left V 4 bases short and J 5 bases short, with 9 bases between. This CDR3 region has 14 residues. Germline V CDR1 and CDR2: SEHNR, FQNEAQ (reference sequence). The CDR3, as DNA: TGTGCCAGCAGCTGGTCAGTAAATAATTCACCCCTCCACTTT. Protein: CASSWSVNNSPLHF. The full variable domain, its missing parts supplied by reference TRBV7-9 and TRBJ1-6, is DTGVSQNPRHKITKRGQNVTFRCDPISEHNRLYWYRQTLGQGPEFLTYFQNEAQLEKSRLLSDRFSAERPKGSFSTLEIQRTEQGDSAMYLCASSWSVNNSPLHFGNGTRLTVT.

In its sample, this clone was seen a few times. The genes are TRBV15 and TRBJ1-6, with 9 bases that match TRBD1. With 3 bases clipped from V and 6 bases from J, the junction kept 6 bases outside the gene matches. The CDR3 spans 16 residues. Germline loops: CDR1 LNHNV, CDR2 YYDKDF (reference sequence). Here the CDR3 DNA reads TGTGCCACCAGCAGGGACTTGGACAGGGGTAATTCACCCCTCCACTTT. Translated, it gives CATSRDLDRGNSPLHF.

V usage is TRBV5-1 and J usage is TRBJ2-1; D is unclear. The CDR3 consists of 14 residues. Trimming took off 1 base at V and 9 bases at J, with 14 bases between the two ends. Per the germline V gene, CDR1 is SGHRS and CDR2 is YFSETQ. The CDR3 sequence is CASSLSSSTTEQFF. For the CDR3, the DNA is TGCGCCAGCAGCTTGTCTTCTTCTACGACTGAGCAGTTCTTC.

The chain combines TRBV4-2 with TRBJ1-2; D gene unclear. CDR1 and CDR2 (germline): LGHNA, YNFKEQ. The CDR3 totals 11 residues. The germline V and J ends were trimmed by 2 bases and 13 bases, with 11 bases remaining between them. The CDR3 loop is CASSQFIETTF. CDR3 DNA sequence: TGTGCCAGCAGCCAATTTATCGAGACCACCTTC.

The chain is built from TRBV10-1 and TRBJ2-5, with 9 positions matching TRBD2. This CDR3 comprises 15 residues. V gave up 3 bases and J gave up 1 base; unmatched junction bases: 3. Per the germline V gene, CDR1 is WNHNN and CDR2 is SYGVQD (reference sequence). CDR3 protein: CASSESGGSQETQYF. Written as DNA, the CDR3 is TGCGCCAGCAGTGAAAGCGGGGGGAGCCAAGAGACCCAGTACTTC.

The rearrangement links TRBV5-4 to TRBJ2-5, with TRBD2 matching over 9 bases. With V trimmed by 2 bases and J by 0 bases, 5 bases remained unmatched. The CDR3 runs 16 residues. Looked up from germline, CDR1 is SGHNT and CDR2 is YYREEE (reference sequence). CDR3 residues: CASSLTSGHNQETQYF. CDR3 bases: TGTGCCAGCAGCTTAACTAGCGGGCATAACCAAGAGACCCAGTACTTC.

The CDR3 protein is CASSPLAGGDNEQFF. DNA for the CDR3: TGTGCCAGCTCACCTCTGGCGGGGGGAGACAATGAGCAGTTCTTC. J is TRBJ2-1 and V is TRBV18, with 8 bases identical to TRBD2. Germline V CDR1 and CDR2: KGHSH, LQKENI. This CDR3 has 15 residues. V dropped 3 bases and J dropped 5; count of bases not matched to a gene: 6.

The CDR3 region is CASSIGQGSPQETQYF. In DNA, the CDR3 is TGTGCCAGTAGTATAGGACAGGGGAGCCCCCAAGAGACCCAGTACTTC. This chain uses TRBV19 with TRBJ2-5, with TRBD1 identical over 8 bases. Germline V CDR1 and CDR2: LNHDA, SQIVND (reference sequence). The CDR3 has 16 amino acids. The J segment lost 1 base and the V segment lost 1 base, leaving 5 bases of the junction unmatched.

This sequence joins TRBV5-1 and TRBJ1-4; TRBD1 matches 8 bases. V lost 4 bases to trimming and J lost 10 bases; unmatched junction nucleotides: 9. The CDR3 totals 14 residues. The germline V gene has CDR1 SGHRS and CDR2 YFSETQ. The CDR3 DNA reads TGCGCCAGCAGCCCCGGGACAGGAGAAGGAAAACTGTTTTTT. Translating gives CASSPGTGEGKLFF. The full variable domain, rest sourced from reference TRBV5-1 and TRBJ1-4, is KAGVTQTPRYLIKTRGQQVTLSCSPISGHRSVSWYQQTPGQGLQFLFEYFSETQRNKGNFPGRFSGRQFSNSRSEMNVSTLELGDSALYLCASSPGTGEGKLFFGSGTQLSVL.

The genes are TRBV10-1 and TRBJ1-1; possibly TRBD1 for D (5 bases). This CDR3 spans 13 amino acids. Trimming stripped 2 bases from V and 8 bases from J, with 12 bases between. The germline gives CDR1 WNHNN, CDR2 SYGVQD (reference sequence). The CDR3 DNA sequence: TGCGCCAGCAGTGAGCCCGGGACCGACGAAGCTTTCTTT. It yields the protein CASSEPGTDEAFF.

The CDR3 sequence: CASSPLGGEQTQYF. The CDR3 nucleotides are TGTGCCAGCAGCCCCCTAGGGGGGGAACAGACCCAGTACTTC. V gene TRBV4-2 combines with J gene TRBJ2-5; tentative D call: TRBD2 (7 bases). Germline V gene lookup returns CDR1 LGHNA and CDR2 YNFKEQ. V shed 4 bases and J shed 6 bases, with 15 bases lying between them. The CDR3 is 14 residues long.

With regard to this clone: Other nucleotide sequences in the sample specify the same CDR3. The chain couples TRBV18 to TRBJ1-5; no firm D call. Trimming pared 3 bases from V and 5 bases from J, leaving 8 bases between. The CDR3 is 13 residues long. From germline, CDR1 is KGHSH and CDR2 LQKENI. Here the CDR3 reads CASSPGRDQPQHF. The CDR3 nucleotides read TGTGCCAGCTCACCCGGAAGGGATCAGCCCCAGCATTTT.

The chain uses TRBV19 and TRBJ2-3; 7 bases match TRBD2. V gave up 4 bases and J gave up 10 bases; unmatched junction bases: 8. CDR1 and CDR2 (germline): LNHDA, SQIVND (reference sequence). The CDR3 sequence is 13 residues long. This CDR3 is CASSRITSEAQYF. The CDR3 nucleotides read TGTGCCAGTAGTAGGATTACTAGCGAAGCGCAGTATTTT.

The chain joins TRBV6-1 to TRBJ1-1, with D unclear. V dropped 4 bases and J dropped 3 bases, with 12 bases sitting between them. CDR3 length: 14 amino acids. Germline CDR1 MNHNS, CDR2 SASEGT. This CDR3 reads CASSGELGDTEAFF. The CDR3 DNA is TGTGCCAGCAGTGGGGAATTGGGAGACACTGAAGCTTTCTTT.

This clone was seen once. The gene calls are TRBV29-1 and TRBJ2-2; 10 bases line up with TRBD2. The CDR3 runs to 18 residues. CDR1 and CDR2 from the germline V gene are SQVTM and ANQGSEA. V trimming: 4 bases; J trimming: 3 bases; junction bases outside the gene matches: 14. CDR3 bases: TGCAGCGTTGTATCGAGCGGGAGGGCCGGTCCGGACACCGGGGAGCTGTTTTTT. It codes for CSVVSSGRAGPDTGELFF.

The CDR3 spells CASSLAGTDTQYF. CDR3 bases: TGTGCCAGCAGCCTAGCAGGCACAGATACGCAGTATTTT. The chain carries TRBV11-3 and TRBJ2-3; TRBD2 is a possible D gene (5 bases). The CDR3 contains 13 residues. V was cut by 5 bases and J by 1 base, with 7 bases left in between. CDR1 is SGHNT, CDR2 YENEEA, per germline.

Points on this clone: The junction departs from germline at one end; a sequencing error may be responsible. CDR3 bases: TGTGCCAGCAGTGACTCGGGGGGTAGGGGTTCACCCCTCCACTTT. As protein: CASSDSGGRGSPLHF. V usage is TRBV6-5 and J usage is TRBJ1-6; D may be TRBD1 (5 bases). The CDR3 runs 15 residues. Germline values: CDR1 MNHEY, CDR2 SVGAGI.

The rearrangement joins TRBV5-1 to TRBJ1-5, with D possibly TRBD1 on 5 matching bases. V was clipped by 2 bases and J by 3 bases, with 9 bases between them. This CDR3 has 14 residues. CDR1 is SGHRS, CDR2 YFSETQ, per germline. In DNA, the CDR3 is TGCGCCAGCAGCTTTGGGGGGATCAATCAGCCCCAGCATTTT. Translation gives CASSFGGINQPQHF. The variable domain in full, completed from reference TRBV5-1 and TRBJ1-5, reads KAGVTQTPRYLIKTRGQQVTLSCSPISGHRSVSWYQQTPGQGLQFLFEYFSETQRNKGNFPGRFSGRQFSNSRSEMNVSTLELGDSALYLCASSFGGINQPQHFGDGTRLSIL.

V usage is TRBV5-1 and J usage is TRBJ1-4; a weak D match, TRBD1 (6 bases). Trimming took 4 bases from V and 0 from J, leaving 13 bases between them. Germline assignment: CDR1 SGHRS and CDR2 YFSETQ. CDR3 length: 16 residues. CDR3 coding DNA: TGCGCCAGCAGCCCTGGGGGCCACTCAACTAATGAAAAACTGTTTTTT. Translating it yields CASSPGGHSTNEKLFF. The variable domain in full, completed from reference TRBV5-1 and TRBJ1-4, reads KAGVTQTPRYLIKTRGQQVTLSCSPISGHRSVSWYQQTPGQGLQFLFEYFSETQRNKGNFPGRFSGRQFSNSRSEMNVSTLELGDSALYLCASSPGGHSTNEKLFFGSGTQLSVL.